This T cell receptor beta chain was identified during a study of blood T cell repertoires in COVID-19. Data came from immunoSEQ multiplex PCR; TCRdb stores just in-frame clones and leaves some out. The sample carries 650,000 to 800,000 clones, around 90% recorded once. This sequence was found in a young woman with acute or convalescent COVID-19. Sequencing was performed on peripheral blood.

The CDR3 DNA is TGTGCCAGCAGCCCCGGGACTAGAGAGACCCAGTACTTC. The encoded protein is CASSPGTRETQYF. The chain couples TRBV6-6 to TRBJ2-5; 8 bases align to TRBD2. The CDR3 loop spans 13 amino acids. The V segment lost 6 bases and the J segment 4 bases; nucleotides outside the gene matches: 4. Germline values: CDR1 MNHNY, CDR2 SVGAGI (reference sequence).